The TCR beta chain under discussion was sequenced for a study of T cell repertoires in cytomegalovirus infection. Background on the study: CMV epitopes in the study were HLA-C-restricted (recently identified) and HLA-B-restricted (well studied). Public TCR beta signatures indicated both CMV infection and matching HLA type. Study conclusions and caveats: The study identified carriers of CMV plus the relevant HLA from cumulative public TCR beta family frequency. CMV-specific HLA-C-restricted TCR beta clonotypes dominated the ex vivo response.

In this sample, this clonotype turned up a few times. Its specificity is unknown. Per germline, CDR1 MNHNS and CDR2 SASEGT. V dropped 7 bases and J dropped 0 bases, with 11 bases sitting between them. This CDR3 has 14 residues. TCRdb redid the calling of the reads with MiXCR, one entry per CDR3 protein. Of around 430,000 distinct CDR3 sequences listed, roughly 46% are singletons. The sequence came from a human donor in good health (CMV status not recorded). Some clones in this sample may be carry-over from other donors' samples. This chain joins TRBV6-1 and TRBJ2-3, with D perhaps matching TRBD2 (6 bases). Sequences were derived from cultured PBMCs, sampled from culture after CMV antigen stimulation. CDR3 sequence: CASTKSGSTDTQYF. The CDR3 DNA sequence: TGTGCCAGCACTAAGAGCGGGAGCACAGATACGCAGTATTTT.